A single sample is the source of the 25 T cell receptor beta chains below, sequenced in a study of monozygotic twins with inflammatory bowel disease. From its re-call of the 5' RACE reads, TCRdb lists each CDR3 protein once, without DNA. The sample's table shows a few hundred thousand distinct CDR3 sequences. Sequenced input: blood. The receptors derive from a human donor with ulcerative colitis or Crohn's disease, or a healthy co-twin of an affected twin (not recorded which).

The CDR3 here is CASSVGGRIKKPQHF. V gene TRBV12-3 or TRBV12-4 combines with J gene TRBJ1-5; no DNA is available, so the TRBD1 call from TCRdb remains unchecked. This CDR3 has 15 amino acids.

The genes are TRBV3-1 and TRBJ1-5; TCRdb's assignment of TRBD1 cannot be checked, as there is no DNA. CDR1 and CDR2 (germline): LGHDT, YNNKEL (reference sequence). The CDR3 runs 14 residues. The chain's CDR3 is CASSQRGSDQPQHF. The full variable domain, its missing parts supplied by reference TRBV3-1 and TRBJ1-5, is DTAVSQTPKYLVTQMGNDKSIKCEQNLGHDTMYWYKQDSKKFLKIMFSYNNKELIINETVPNRFSPKSPDKAHLNLHINSLELGDSAVYFCASSQRGSDQPQHFGDGTRLSIL.

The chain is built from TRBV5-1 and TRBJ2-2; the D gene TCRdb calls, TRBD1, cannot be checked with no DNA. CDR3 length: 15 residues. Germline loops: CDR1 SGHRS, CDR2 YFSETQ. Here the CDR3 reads CASARDRANTGELFF.

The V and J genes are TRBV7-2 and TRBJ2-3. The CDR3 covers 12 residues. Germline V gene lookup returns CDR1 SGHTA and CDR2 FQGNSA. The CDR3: CASSLPANTQYF. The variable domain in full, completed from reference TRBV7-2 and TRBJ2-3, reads GAGVSQSPSNKVTEKGKDVELRCDPISGHTALYWYRQSLGQGLEFLIYFQGNSAPDKSGLPSDRFSAERTGGSVSTLTIQRTQQEDSAVYLCASSLPANTQYFGPGTRLTVL.

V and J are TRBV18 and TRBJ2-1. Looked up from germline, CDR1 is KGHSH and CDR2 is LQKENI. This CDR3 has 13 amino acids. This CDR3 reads CASSPPSLNEQFF.

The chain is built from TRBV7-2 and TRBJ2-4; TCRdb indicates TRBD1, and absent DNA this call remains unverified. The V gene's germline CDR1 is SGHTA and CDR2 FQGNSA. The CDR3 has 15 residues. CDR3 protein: CASSITRGRGNIQYF.

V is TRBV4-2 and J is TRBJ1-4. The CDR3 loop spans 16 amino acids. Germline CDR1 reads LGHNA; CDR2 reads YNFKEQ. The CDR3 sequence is CASSQPREGYNEKLFF.

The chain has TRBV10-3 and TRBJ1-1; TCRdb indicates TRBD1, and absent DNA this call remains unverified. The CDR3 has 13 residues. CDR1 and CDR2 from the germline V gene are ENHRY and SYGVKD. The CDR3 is CAIRGGLNTEAFF.

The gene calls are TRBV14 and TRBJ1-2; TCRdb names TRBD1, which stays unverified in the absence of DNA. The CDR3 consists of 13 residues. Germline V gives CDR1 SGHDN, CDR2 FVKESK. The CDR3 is CASSRTGEHGYTF.

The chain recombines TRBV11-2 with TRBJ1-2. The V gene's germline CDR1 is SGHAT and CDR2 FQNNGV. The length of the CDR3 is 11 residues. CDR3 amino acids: CASSEGNGYTF.

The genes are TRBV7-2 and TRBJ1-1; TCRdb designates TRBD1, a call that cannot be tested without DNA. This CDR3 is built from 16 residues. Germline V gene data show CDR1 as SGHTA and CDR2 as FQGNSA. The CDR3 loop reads CASSPRTGRGNTEAFF.

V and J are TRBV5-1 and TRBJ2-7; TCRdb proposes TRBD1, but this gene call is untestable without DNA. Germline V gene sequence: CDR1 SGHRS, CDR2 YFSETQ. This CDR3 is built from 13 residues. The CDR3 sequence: CASSLQWAYEQYF.

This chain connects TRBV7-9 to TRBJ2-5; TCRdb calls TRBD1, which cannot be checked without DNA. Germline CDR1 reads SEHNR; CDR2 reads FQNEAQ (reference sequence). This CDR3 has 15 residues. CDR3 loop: CASSFNRGFEETQYF. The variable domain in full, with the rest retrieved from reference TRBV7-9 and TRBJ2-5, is DTGVSQNPRHKITKRGQNVTFRCDPISEHNRLYWYRQTLGQGPEFLTYFQNEAQLEKSRLLSDRFSAERPKGSFSTLEIQRTEQGDSAMYLCASSFNRGFEETQYFGPGTRLLVL.

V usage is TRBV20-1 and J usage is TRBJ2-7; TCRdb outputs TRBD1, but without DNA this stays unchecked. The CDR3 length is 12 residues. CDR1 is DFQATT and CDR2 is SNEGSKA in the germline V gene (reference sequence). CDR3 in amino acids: CSALTGFNEQYF.

CDR3 amino acids: CASSTTARGQDNIQYF. The chain joins TRBV9 to TRBJ2-4; lacking DNA, the TRBD1 call made by TCRdb goes unchecked. The CDR3 is 16 amino acids. Germline values: CDR1 SGDLS, CDR2 YYNGEE.

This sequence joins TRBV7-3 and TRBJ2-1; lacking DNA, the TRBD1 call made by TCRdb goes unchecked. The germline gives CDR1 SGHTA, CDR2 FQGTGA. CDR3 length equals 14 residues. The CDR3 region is CASRRGGVSYEQFF.

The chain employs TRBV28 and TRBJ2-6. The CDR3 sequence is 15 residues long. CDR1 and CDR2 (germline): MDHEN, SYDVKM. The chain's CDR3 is CASSPQGYGANVLTF.

CDR3 residues: CASLRGTLSLETQYF. The rearrangement uses TRBV12-3 or TRBV12-4 and TRBJ2-5; with no DNA, the TCRdb D assignment of TRBD1 cannot be verified. The CDR3 runs to 15 residues.

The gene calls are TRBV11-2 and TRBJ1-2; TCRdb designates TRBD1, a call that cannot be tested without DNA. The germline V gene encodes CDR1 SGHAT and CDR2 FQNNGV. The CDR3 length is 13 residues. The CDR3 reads CASSPAPDRGYTF.

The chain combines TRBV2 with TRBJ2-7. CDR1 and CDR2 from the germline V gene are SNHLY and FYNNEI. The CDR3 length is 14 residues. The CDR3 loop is CASSEFRTFYEQYF.

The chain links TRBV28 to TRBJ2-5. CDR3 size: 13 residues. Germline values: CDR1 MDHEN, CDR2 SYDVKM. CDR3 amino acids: CASSFADEETQYF.

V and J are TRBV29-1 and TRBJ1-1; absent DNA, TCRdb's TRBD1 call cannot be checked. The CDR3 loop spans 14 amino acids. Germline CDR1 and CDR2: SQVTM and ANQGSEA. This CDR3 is CSVLGQSRNTEAIF. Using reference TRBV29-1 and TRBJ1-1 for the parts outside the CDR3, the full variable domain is SAVISQKPSRDICQRGTSLTIQCQVDSQVTMMFWYRQQPGQSLTLIATANQGSEATYESGFVIDKFPISRPNLTFSTLTVSNMSPEDSSIYLCSVLGQSRNTEAIFGQGTRLTVV.

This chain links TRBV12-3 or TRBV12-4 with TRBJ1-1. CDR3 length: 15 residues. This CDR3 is CASSFMARRNTEAFF.

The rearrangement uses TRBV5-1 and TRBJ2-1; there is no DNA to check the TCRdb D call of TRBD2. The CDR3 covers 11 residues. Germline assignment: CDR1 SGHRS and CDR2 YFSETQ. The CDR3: CASSLSGGAVF.

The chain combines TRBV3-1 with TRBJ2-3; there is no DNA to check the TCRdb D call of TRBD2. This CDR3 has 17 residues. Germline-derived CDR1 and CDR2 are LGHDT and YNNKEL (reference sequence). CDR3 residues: CASSQDPSGGAADTQYF.